Following are 13 T cell receptor beta chains from one sample sequenced in a study of T-cell memory formation after mild COVID-19. TCRdb reprocessed the 5' RACE reads with MiXCR, giving one entry per CDR3 protein. The table has 200,000 to 300,000 distinct CDR3 sequences, 15% to 20% seen once. Material for sequencing was PBMCs or a T cell subset sorted from them (not recorded which). The receptors shown here come from a man younger than 35 who had mild COVID-19 (a few samples of this study predate the infection). Cell type and time point are not known.

V gene TRBV5-5 combines with J gene TRBJ1-4; 7 bases align to TRBD1. Germline V gene sequence: CDR1 SGHKS, CDR2 YYEKEE (reference sequence). The CDR3 extends over 16 amino acids. The junction had 9 bases not matched to a gene; V was cut back by 2 bases and J by 5 bases. CDR3 nucleotide sequence: TGTGCCAGCAGCTTCGGTCCGGGACAGCCCAATGAAAAACTGTTTTTT. This codes for CASSFGPGQPNEKLFF. Full variable domain (rest looked up from reference TRBV5-5 and TRBJ1-4): DAGVTQSPTHLIKTRGQQVTLRCSPISGHKSVSWYQQVLGQGPQFIFQYYEKEERGRGNFPDRFSARQFPNYSSELNVNALLLGDSALYLCASSFGPGQPNEKLFFGSGTQLSVL.

This clonotype showed up just a few times. The rearrangement joins TRBV2 to TRBJ2-4, with 9 bases that match TRBD1. With 5 bases clipped from V and 1 base from J, the junction kept 12 bases outside the gene matches. Germline V gene lookup returns CDR1 SNHLY and CDR2 FYNNEI. The CDR3 runs 18 residues. The CDR3 loop is CASSPTMDRGFAKNIQYF. CDR3 nucleotide sequence: TGTGCCAGCAGTCCCACGATGGACAGGGGATTTGCCAAAAACATTCAGTACTTC.

This rearrangement joins TRBV5-1 to TRBJ2-1, with 7 bases fitting TRBD1. With 0 bases clipped from V and 3 bases from J, the junction kept 3 bases outside the gene matches. The CDR3 has 15 amino acids. Germline CDR1 and CDR2: SGHRS and YFSETQ. The CDR3 DNA is TGCGCCAGCAGCTTGGACAGGGGTATCTACAATGAGCAGTTCTTC. Encoded protein: CASSLDRGIYNEQFF.

A few counts support this clonotype. DNA for the CDR3: TGTGCCCGGGGCAGCGGCCCCCTGCGCGAGCAGTTCTTC. Its protein product is CARGSGPLREQFF. This chain connects TRBV30 to TRBJ2-1, with D tentatively TRBD1 or TRBD2 (5 bases each). CDR3 length: 13 amino acids. The V end lost 8 bases, the J end lost 10 bases, and 21 bases lay between the germline ends. CDR1 and CDR2 (germline): GTSNPN, SVGIG (reference sequence). Full variable domain (rest looked up from reference TRBV30 and TRBJ2-1): SQTIHQWPATLVQPVGSPLSLECTVEGTSNPNLYWYRQAAGRGLQLLFYSVGIGQISSEVPQNLSASRPQDRQFILSSKKLLLSDSGFYLCARGSGPLREQFFGPGTRLTVL.

CDR3 loop: CAISDKGLYGYTF. The CDR3 DNA reads TGTGCCATCAGTGACAAGGGCCTCTATGGCTACACCTTC. The V call is TRBV10-3, the J call TRBJ1-2; D call uncertain. Deletions cut 3 bases from V and 4 bases from J, with 9 bases between. The CDR3 covers 13 residues. CDR1 ENHRY and CDR2 SYGVKD come from the germline V gene.

V usage is TRBV20-1 and J usage is TRBJ1-2; D call uncertain. V lost 4 bases and J lost 2, with 11 bases in between. The CDR3 totals 13 residues. From germline, CDR1 is DFQATT and CDR2 SNEGSKA (reference sequence). The CDR3 nucleotides read TGCAGTGCTATATTAGGGATCAACTATGGCTACACCTTC. It is translated as CSAILGINYGYTF.

This clonotype was picked up a small number of times. The chain is built from TRBV7-2 and TRBJ1-2; D unresolved. Trimming removed 1 base at V and 4 bases at J, with 7 bases between. The CDR3 is 13 amino acids. Germline V gene sequence: CDR1 SGHTA, CDR2 FQGNSA. This chain's CDR3 is CASSLDQAYGYTF. As DNA, the CDR3 is TGTGCCAGCAGCTTAGATCAGGCCTATGGCTACACCTTC.

J is TRBJ2-5 and V is TRBV4-3; D gene uncertain. This CDR3 region has 13 residues. The V end lost 4 bases, the J end lost 5 bases, and 11 bases lay between the germline ends. Germline CDR1 and CDR2: LGHNA and YSLEER. Here the CDR3 reads CASSPHPDETQYF. In nucleotides, the CDR3 is TGCGCCAGCAGCCCCCACCCGGATGAGACCCAGTACTTC.

This clonotype was observed a few times. This rearrangement joins TRBV2 to TRBJ2-2; D could derive from TRBD1 or TRBD2 (5 bases each). The CDR3 has 16 residues. Germline CDR1 SNHLY, CDR2 FYNNEI. V lost 6 bases, J lost 2 bases, and 16 bases lay in between. As DNA, the CDR3 is TGTGCCAGCAGCGATACCGGGACGATAAACACCGGGGAGCTGTTTTTT. Encoded protein: CASSDTGTINTGELFF.

The rearrangement uses TRBV7-9 and TRBJ1-2; D call uncertain. The CDR3 consists of 15 residues. Per the germline V gene, CDR1 is SEHNR and CDR2 is FQNEAQ (reference sequence). Trimming removed 3 bases at V and 10 bases at J, with 21 bases between. The CDR3 DNA follows: TGTGCCAGCAGCTTTTGGGCAGGCGATCGGAATGACTACACCTTC. As protein: CASSFWAGDRNDYTF. The entire variable domain, with the rest obtained from reference TRBV7-9 and TRBJ1-2, is as follows: DTGVSQNPRHKITKRGQNVTFRCDPISEHNRLYWYRQTLGQGPEFLTYFQNEAQLEKSRLLSDRFSAERPKGSFSTLEIQRTEQGDSAMYLCASSFWAGDRNDYTFGSGTRLTVV.

This clonotype came up a few times. The chain recombines TRBV12-3 or TRBV12-4 with TRBJ2-2, with TRBD1 matching over 11 bases. Trimming took 11 bases from V and 4 from J; bases not matched to a gene: 6. The CDR3 is 14 amino acids. This chain's CDR3 is CAGGTGGATGELFF. CDR3 bases: TGTGCCGGGGGGACAGGGGGAGCCACCGGGGAGCTGTTTTTT.

V is TRBV27 and J is TRBJ2-7; D remains ambiguous. CDR3 length: 13 amino acids. V was clipped by 3 bases and J by 2 bases, with 8 bases between them. Germline CDR1 reads MNHEY; CDR2 reads SMNVEV (reference sequence). CDR3 sequence: CASSFKAAYEQYF. The CDR3 nucleotides read TGTGCCAGCAGTTTCAAGGCGGCCTACGAGCAGTACTTC.

This clonotype was recorded at least ten times. V is TRBV3-1 and J is TRBJ1-2, with D unresolved. This CDR3 has 14 amino acids. V was trimmed by 3 bases and J by 7 bases, leaving 15 bases between them. CDR1 is LGHDT and CDR2 is YNNKEL in the germline V gene (reference sequence). CDR3 in DNA: TGTGCCAGCAGCCATTCCTGGGATGACGTTGGCTACACCTTC. It encodes CASSHSWDDVGYTF.